These 7 T cell receptor beta chains came from one sample sequenced in a study of graft-versus-host responses after intestinal transplantation. Libraries were prepared by immunoSEQ multiplex PCR; TCRdb keeps only in-frame clonotypes and omits some of them. Of some 7,200 clones listed, 68% are singletons. Intraepithelial and lamina propria lymphocytes were freed from processed graft tissue. The sample was ileum tissue, taken roughly 50 days after transplant. These receptor sequences come from a human patient who received an intestinal transplant, so some T cells may come from the graft donor.

About this clone itself: This likely comes from a read error, as the CDR3 has no conserved phenylalanine or tryptophan at its end. The DNA is omitted, as the CDR3 cannot be located on it reliably, and the CDR3 follows TCRdb's listing. J is TRBJ1-2 and V is TRBV6-4. The CDR3 length is 16 residues, termini included. The V gene's germline CDR1 is MRHNA and CDR2 SNTAGT. The CDR3 reads CASSLRHTRKDLWLHL.

The J gene is TRBJ1-2, the V gene TRBV5-1; 8 bases are a match to TRBD1. The CDR3 totals 12 residues. CDR1 is SGHRS, CDR2 YFSETQ, per germline. J gave up 14 bases and V 2 bases, and 8 bases lay outside the gene matches. The CDR3 DNA reads as TGCGCCAGCAGCTTTCGGACAGGGAGAGATACCTTC. Protein: CASSFRTGRDTF.

This clone came up a few times. This chain uses TRBV27 with TRBJ2-2, with D uncertain. Germline V gene data show CDR1 as MNHEY and CDR2 as SMNVEV (reference sequence). Deletions cut 4 bases from V and 6 bases from J, with 9 bases between. The CDR3 is 13 amino acids. The chain's CDR3 is CASSSQMSGELFF. In nucleotides, the CDR3 is TGTGCCAGCAGTTCCCAAATGTCCGGGGAGCTGTTTTTT.

The chain recombines TRBV5-4 with TRBJ2-1; TRBD2 matches at 7 bases. CDR1 is SGHNT and CDR2 is YYREEE in the germline V gene (reference sequence). After removal of 0 bases from V and 8 bases from J, the junction contained 11 bases not matched to a gene. The length of the CDR3 is 16 residues. The DNA for the CDR3 is TGTGCCAGCAGCTTGGCTGCGGGGCGGGGGTGGGATGAGCAGTTCTTC. Translation gives CASSLAAGRGWDEQFF.

In the case of this clone: Relative to the germline gene, one junction end is altered; a read error may explain this. This chain links TRBV2 with TRBJ2-6; 7 bases align to TRBD1. The germline V gene encodes CDR1 SNHLY and CDR2 FYNNEI. The CDR3 has 16 amino acids. The CDR3 DNA is TGTGCCAGCACTTCGGACAGGCCGTCTGTGGCCAACGTCCTGACTTTC. Translating gives CASTSDRPSVANVLTF.

V usage is TRBV6-6 and J usage is TRBJ2-5; D perhaps matches TRBD1 (5 bases). The germline gives CDR1 MNHNY, CDR2 SVGAGI (reference sequence). V was pared by 5 bases and J by 3 bases, with 10 bases between. This CDR3 contains 13 residues. For the CDR3, the DNA is TGTGCCAGCAGTCCCACGACAGAAGAGACCCAGTACTTC. This codes for CASSPTTEETQYF.

J is TRBJ2-7 and V is TRBV6-1; 9 bases map to TRBD2. Germline CDR1 reads MNHNS; CDR2 reads SASEGT. V shed 3 bases, J shed 2 bases, and the junction held 17 bases outside the gene matches. The CDR3 is made up of 19 amino acids. This CDR3 reads CASSEGQRPTSGDPYEQYV. In nucleotides, the CDR3 is TGTGCCAGCAGTGAGGGTCAGCGACCGACTAGCGGAGATCCCTACGAGCAGTACGTC.